This T cell receptor beta chain was recorded in a study of blood T cells in healthy people across ages. The use of a sample-barcoded 5' primer and a J-beta primer mix characterized a second PCR of about 6 to 12 cycles. Each CDR3 protein is one row after TCRdb ran MiXCR on the 5' RACE reads. Among 600,000 to 1,000,000 distinct CDR3 sequences listed, approximately 25% were seen once. CDR1 and CDR2 (germline): SGHAT, FQDESV (reference sequence). CDR3 length: 15 residues. The trim removed 4 bases at V and 5 bases at J, leaving 10 bases unmatched. These data were also reused for a study on T cells of mothers and their children. That source notes: A few healthy Caucasian mothers served as donors, and their six children did as well.

This receptor was identified in a boy younger than 18 in good health. Sequenced material: blood. The chain employs TRBV11-1 and TRBJ2-5; 7 bases line up with TRBD2. The CDR3 spells CASSSGIGAGETQYF. DNA of the CDR3: TGTGCCAGCAGCTCGGGCATTGGAGCGGGGGAGACCCAGTACTTC. The variable domain in full, completed from reference TRBV11-1 and TRBJ2-5, reads EAEVAQSPRYKITEKSQAVAFWCDPISGHATLYWYRQILGQGPELLVQFQDESVVDDSQLPKDRFSAERLKGVDSTLKIQPAELGDSAMYLCASSSGIGAGETQYFGPGTRLLVL.